The T cell receptor (beta chain) described here comes from a study of blood T cell repertoires in COVID-19. Whole-study context: PBMCs, B-cell-depleted T cells, or T cells provided the cDNA or gDNA that made up the material.

This clone came up once. Per the original data handling: Estimation of nucleated cell counts relied on the amplification of reference gene primers. The method was immunoSEQ multiplex PCR; TCRdb's version includes in-frame clones alone and lacks a portion of them. V, J and clone size derive from that table, while D and trimming were established from the DNA sequence. The sample has 350,000 or so clones, almost 90% seen once. Sequenced sample: PBMCs or T cells enriched from blood (not recorded which). This clonotype originated in a woman between 25 and 40 years old who had been exposed to COVID-19.

This chain's CDR3 is CSFRDRGETQYF. DNA for the CDR3: TGCAGCTTCCGGGACAGGGGTGAGACCCAGTACTTC. The V and J genes are TRBV29-1 and TRBJ2-5, with 10 nucleotides matching TRBD1. V shed 8 bases and J 5 bases; nucleotides not matched to a gene: 5. There are 12 residues in the CDR3. In germline, CDR1 is SQVTM, CDR2 ANQGSEA. The complete variable domain, with remaining parts taken from reference TRBV29-1 and TRBJ2-5, reads SAVISQKPSRDICQRGTSLTIQCQVDSQVTMMFWYRQQPGQSLTLIATANQGSEATYESGFVIDKFPISRPNLTFSTLTVSNMSPEDSSIYLCSFRDRGETQYFGPGTRLLVL.